These T cell receptor beta chains were read from a single sample in a study of control samples from healthy donors and cancer patients. Repertoires were generated with immunoSEQ multiplex PCR, while TCRdb's copy carries only in-frame clones and drops some. The table lists some 140,000 clones, about 94% of them singletons. The sequenced material came from blood. These receptors originate from a man aged 40-49 years in good health. The CDR3 runs from the conserved cysteine through the conserved F or W. D genes are given only for firm matches. The size field is filled for only some rows; it gives once, few, many or a size class.

d_gene,abundance,j_gene,v_gene,CDR3nt,CDR3aa
.,.,TRBJ1-2,TRBV28,TGTGCCAGCAGTTTCCAGGGAACGGGGCCCGGCTACACCTTC,CASSFQGTGPGYTF
.,.,TRBJ1-1,TRBV4-3,TGCGCCAGCAGCGTCGCAGGGCAGAACACTGAAGCTTTCTTT,CASSVAGQNTEAFF
.,.,TRBJ1-3,TRBV3-1/TRBV3-2,TGTGCCAGCAGCCCCAGGACAGTCCCTTCTGGAAACACCATATATTTT,CASSPRTVPSGNTIYF
TRBD1,.,TRBJ2-1,TRBV27,TGTGCCAGCAGTTCTCGGACAGGGATCTCCTACAATGAGCAGTTCTTC,CASSSRTGISYNEQFF
TRBD1,.,TRBJ1-5,TRBV6-5,TGTGCCAGCAGTTACCGGGACAGGCCCTCGGAGCCCCAGCATTTT,CASSYRDRPSEPQHF
.,once,TRBJ2-2,TRBV29-1,TGCAGCGTTGATAGGGCCGGGGAGCTGTTTTTT,CSVDRAGELFF
.,.,TRBJ2-7,TRBV7-2,TGTGCCAGCAGCCCCAGCCCTCAGTACTACGAGCAGTACTTC,CASSPSPQYYEQYF
TRBD1,.,TRBJ2-6,TRBV11-2,TGTGCCAGCAGCGCGACAGGGCATGGGGCCAACGTCCTGACTTTC,CASSATGHGANVLTF
.,once,TRBJ1-5,TRBV18,TGTGCCAGCTCAGCCTCACGCTTGGACGGTAGCAATCAGCCCCAGCATTTT,CASSASRLDGSNQPQHF
TRBD1,.,TRBJ1-4,TRBV7-8,TGTGCCAGCAGCTTAAGACCGGGCGGCAGGGGGGTGACAACTAATGAAAAACTGTTTTTT,CASSLRPGGRGVTTNEKLFF
.,.,TRBJ1-1,TRBV5-1,TGCGCCAGCAGCTCCAGGGACACTGAAGCTTTCTTT,CASSSRDTEAFF
.,.,TRBJ2-7,TRBV4-1,TGCGCCAGCAGCCAAGTAAGGAATTACTACGAGCAGTACTTC,CASSQVRNYYEQYF
.,.,TRBJ2-7,TRBV6-5,TGTGCCAGCAGTACGGGACCCCTCAGCTCCTACGAGCAGTACTTC,CASSTGPLSSYEQYF
.,.,TRBJ1-4,TRBV6-5,TGTGCCAGCAGTACGCGAGGGGGGGATGAAAAACTGTTTTTT,CASSTRGGDEKLFF
.,many,TRBJ1-1,TRBV23-1,TGCGCCAGCATATACAGGGAAACTGAAGCTTTCTTT,CASIYRETEAFF
.,.,TRBJ1-5,TRBV19,TGTGCCAGTAGTAACCAAGGACTGCCTCCGAATCAGCCCCAGCATTTT,CASSNQGLPPNQPQHF
.,.,TRBJ1-5,TRBV12-3/TRBV12-4,TGTGCCAGCAGTTTCGGGGGTCAGCCCCAGCATTTT,CASSFGGQPQHF
TRBD1,.,TRBJ1-2,TRBV27,TGTGCCAGAGAGAATCAGGGGGCTTTCTATGGCTACACCTTC,CARENQGAFYGYTF
.,.,TRBJ1-2,TRBV7-9,TGTGCCAGCAGCTTAGTAGCCCGGCAGGGGAGCGGCTACACCTTC,CASSLVARQGSGYTF
TRBD1,.,TRBJ1-2,TRBV27,TGTGCCAGCAGTTATCAGGGGGTGGGAGGCTACACCTTC,CASSYQGVGGYTF
TRBD1,.,TRBJ2-7,TRBV4-1,TGCGCCAGCAGCGATCACATACAGGGGAATGGTGAGCAGTACTTC,CASSDHIQGNGEQYF
.,.,TRBJ1-2,TRBV7-9,TGTGCCAGCAGCTCCCCGGACACCGCAGTCTATGGCTACACCTTC,CASSSPDTAVYGYTF
.,once,TRBJ2-3,TRBV4-3,TGCGCCAGCAGCCAAGTTGGAGATACGCAGTATTTT,CASSQVGDTQYF
.,.,TRBJ1-1,TRBV6-5,TGTGCCAGCAGGGGACTGGTGAACACTGAAGCTTTCTTT,CASRGLVNTEAFF
.,.,TRBJ1-3,TRBV15,TGTGCCACCAGCAGGGAGGGGGGCACCATATATTTT,CATSREGGTIYF
.,.,TRBJ2-7,TRBV10-3,TGTGCCATCAGCCTTACAGACGCCTACGAGCAGTACTTC,CAISLTDAYEQYF
TRBD2,.,TRBJ2-1,TRBV24-1,TGTGCCACCAGTGATTTGGGGGGGGGTCCAAATGAGCAGTTCTTC,CATSDLGGGPNEQFF
.,.,TRBJ1-6,TRBV6-1,TGTGCCAGCAGTGAAGTGCCGGGAGGGAGTAATTCACCCCTCCACTTT,CASSEVPGGSNSPLHF
.,.,TRBJ1-1,TRBV7-2,TGTGCCAGCAGCTTATCCAGCCTGAATGGAGCTTTCTTT,CASSLSSLNGAFF
TRBD1,.,TRBJ1-3,TRBV7-2,TGTGCCAGCAGCTTAGACAGGGGAGATGGCTCTGGAAACACCATATATTTT,CASSLDRGDGSGNTIYF
TRBD2,.,TRBJ2-1,TRBV4-1,TGCGCCAGCAGCCAAGATTTAGCGGGGGGGCCTGAGCAGTTCTTC,CASSQDLAGGPEQFF
.,.,TRBJ2-1,TRBV6-5,TGTGCCAGCAGTTATTCCTCTTACAATGAGCAGTTCTTC,CASSYSSYNEQFF
.,.,TRBJ1-4,TRBV6-6,TGTGCCAGCAGTTACGGCAGCCGTAATGAAAAACTGTTTTTT,CASSYGSRNEKLFF
.,.,TRBJ1-4,TRBV7-6,TGTGCCAGCAGCTTAGGTCCGGGCCTCCTACTGTTTTTT,CASSLGPGLLLFF
TRBD1,.,TRBJ2-3,TRBV7-3,TGTGCCAGCAGCGTCGGGACAGGAGGGGAGAGTACGCAGTATTTT,CASSVGTGGESTQYF
.,.,TRBJ1-4,TRBV7-2,TGTGCCAGCAGCCCCGGTGGAGGGGGTAATGAAAAACTGTTTTTT,CASSPGGGGNEKLFF
.,.,TRBJ1-1,TRBV6-5,TGTGCCAGCAGGCCTGAACCGGGGAAAGCTTTCTTT,CASRPEPGKAFF
TRBD2,.,TRBJ2-1,TRBV4-1,TGCGCCAGCAGCCAAGGGCGGGGGGGCTCCTACAATGAGCAGTTCTTC,CASSQGRGGSYNEQFF
.,.,TRBJ1-3,TRBV18,TGTGCCAGCTCACCTACCTCACAGGTTTTCGGAAACACCATATATTTT,CASSPTSQVFGNTIYF
TRBD1,.,TRBJ2-7,TRBV3-1/TRBV3-2,TGTGCCAGCAGGCTTGCCGGGACAGGGACCTACGAGCAGTACTTC,CASRLAGTGTYEQYF
.,.,TRBJ1-1,TRBV28,TGTGCCAGCAGAAGTAACCGCAGGGGTTACGACACTGAAGCTTTCTTT,CASRSNRRGYDTEAFF
.,.,TRBJ1-6,TRBV6-2/TRBV6-3,TGTGCCAGCAGTTACTCGATTCAAGGTTCACCCCTCCACTTT,CASSYSIQGSPLHF
TRBD1,.,TRBJ1-2,TRBV12-3/TRBV12-4,TGTGCCAGCAGGGGGGACAGGGCGAATGGCTACACCTTC,CASRGDRANGYTF
.,.,TRBJ1-2,TRBV19,TGTGCCAGTAGTCCCCTTGGGCAGTATGGCTACACCTTC,CASSPLGQYGYTF
.,.,TRBJ1-1,TRBV20-1,TGCAGTGCTAGTGCGGGGGCCCTGACGGGCACTGAAGCTTTCTTT,CSASAGALTGTEAFF
TRBD1,once,TRBJ1-5,TRBV4-2,TGTGCCAGCAGCCAAGCGGGACAGGGTACGGATCAGCCCCAGCATTTT,CASSQAGQGTDQPQHF
TRBD1,once,TRBJ2-3,TRBV5-5,TGTGCCAGCAGCTTGGGGGACAGGGGAGATACGCAGTATTTT,CASSLGDRGDTQYF
TRBD1,.,TRBJ2-7,TRBV27,TGTGCCAGCAGTTACAGGGGTTGGGGCTACGAGCAGTACTTC,CASSYRGWGYEQYF
.,.,TRBJ1-1,TRBV27,TGTGCCAGCAGTTTAGGGGAGAACACTGAAGCTTTCTTT,CASSLGENTEAFF
.,.,TRBJ2-3,TRBV7-9,TGTGCCAGCAGCCCCCGACTAGAAGGAGATACGCAGTATTTT,CASSPRLEGDTQYF
TRBD2,.,TRBJ2-7,TRBV11-2,TGTGCCAGCAGTTATTCTAGCGGGGGTTACTACGAGCAGTACTTC,CASSYSSGGYYEQYF
.,.,TRBJ2-1,TRBV7-9,TGTGCCAGCTCGCGCAATGAGCAGTTCTTC,CASSRNEQFF
.,.,TRBJ1-5,TRBV7-9,TGTGCCAGCAGCTTTTCCGAAGTAGCGCCCCAGCATTTT,CASSFSEVAPQHF
TRBD2,.,TRBJ2-1,TRBV2,TGTGCCAGCAGTGGGGCTAGCGGGACCCCCTCCTACAATGAGCAGTTCTTC,CASSGASGTPSYNEQFF
TRBD1,.,TRBJ1-1,TRBV6-5,TGTGCCAGCAGTCCCGACAGGGCGTTGGCTGAAGCTTTCTTT,CASSPDRALAEAFF
.,.,TRBJ1-2,TRBV14,TGTGCCAGCAGCCAAAGAGGAGGACATGGCTACACCTTC,CASSQRGGHGYTF